The 17 T cell receptor beta chains presented below share a single source sample, sequenced in a study of blood T cells in healthy people across ages. The authors ran a second PCR of 7 to 11 cycles using a sample-barcoded 5' primer and a J-beta primer mix. Via MiXCR, TCRdb re-called the 5' RACE reads, giving one row per CDR3 protein. This sample has around 1,500,000 distinct CDR3 sequences, with 28% found just once. Input material: blood. Source of these receptors: a woman aged 25 to 39 in good health.

Points on this clonotype: A much larger clone lies one base from this, so it may be a read error. The chain is built from TRBV20-1 and TRBJ2-7; D might be TRBD2 (6 bases). The J call may be incorrect, as the DNA end agrees better with TRBJ2-4. This CDR3 has 14 residues. Germline CDR1 DFQATT, CDR2 SNEGSKA (reference sequence). The CDR3 DNA is TGCAGTGCCAAACGGGGGTTTGACAAAAGCATTCAGTACTTC. Amino acids: CSAKRGFDKSIQYF.

In this sample, this clonotype turned up a few times. The CDR3 region is CASTPSGDYNEQFF. The CDR3 DNA reads TGTGCCAGCACCCCGTCAGGGGACTACAATGAGCAGTTCTTC. The V gene is TRBV7-2, the J gene TRBJ2-1; maybe TRBD1 (6 bases). V shed 7 bases and J shed 3 bases, with 13 bases lying between them. CDR1 is SGHTA, CDR2 FQGNSA, per germline. The CDR3 extends over 14 amino acids.

This chain links TRBV27 with TRBJ2-3; TRBD2 matches 9 bases. The CDR3 spans 14 residues. Germline CDR1 and CDR2: MNHEY and SMNVEV (reference sequence). The J segment lost 4 bases and the V segment lost 10 bases, leaving 9 bases of the junction unmatched. This CDR3 reads CANRREGLPDTQYF. The CDR3 coding sequence is TGTGCCAACCGGCGGGAGGGCCTTCCAGATACGCAGTATTTT.

This chain joins TRBV6-1 and TRBJ2-7, with 9 bases that match TRBD1. The V gene end was trimmed by 6 bases and the J gene end by 4 bases; junction bases not matched to a gene: 10. CDR3 length equals 15 residues. Germline lookup yields CDR1 MNHNS and CDR2 SASEGT. In DNA, the CDR3 is TGTGCCAGCAGCGAGGGGACAGGGCAATTTTACGAGCAGTACTTC. Residues: CASSEGTGQFYEQYF.

There are many counts of this clonotype. The chain links TRBV28 to TRBJ2-4; 7 bases are a match to TRBD2. The V segment lost 1 base and the J segment 8 bases; nucleotides outside the gene matches: 8. The CDR3 is 15 residues long. Germline V CDR1 and CDR2: MDHEN, SYDVKM. The CDR3 sequence: CASSLYGGGLHIQYF. CDR3 nucleotide sequence: TGTGCCAGCAGTTTATATGGGGGGGGACTTCACATTCAGTACTTC. The full variable domain, in which reference TRBV28 and TRBJ2-4 provide the parts outside the CDR3, is DVKVTQSSRYLVKRTGEKVFLECVQDMDHENMFWYRQDPGLGLRLIYFSYDVKMKEKGDIPEGYSVSREKKERFSLILESASTNQTSMYLCASSLYGGGLHIQYFGAGTRLSVL.

The chain couples TRBV5-6 to TRBJ2-4; no clear D gene. The DNA matches TRBJ2-7 better at its end, which makes the J call doubtful. Germline V gene sequence: CDR1 SGHDT, CDR2 YYEEEE. The CDR3 is made up of 13 amino acids. The CDR3 sequence: CASSYQRVYEQYF. CDR3 nucleotides: TGTGCCAGCAGCTACCAAAGGGTCTACGAGCAGTACTTC.

This clonotype was observed a handful of times. V is TRBV29-1 and J is TRBJ2-1, with a weak D call TRBD2 (5 bases). This CDR3 spans 13 amino acids. CDR1 SQVTM and CDR2 ANQGSEA come from the germline V gene. V was trimmed by 8 bases and J by 7 bases, leaving 18 bases between them. CDR3 sequence: CSPSGPSGNEQFF. The CDR3 DNA sequence: TGCAGCCCCTCAGGACCGTCGGGGAATGAGCAGTTCTTC.

This clonotype was seen repeatedly, ten times or more. This rearrangement joins TRBV5-6 to TRBJ1-2, with D possibly TRBD1 on 5 matching bases. V was cut by 3 bases and J by 3 bases, with 9 bases left in between. Germline V gene lookup returns CDR1 SGHDT and CDR2 YYEEEE. This CDR3 is 13 amino acids long. The CDR3 region has the DNA TGTGCCAGCAGCTCTGACAGCGACTATGGCTACACCTTC. It encodes CASSSDSDYGYTF.

This clonotype occurred a few times. The rearrangement uses TRBV7-9 and TRBJ2-7, with no clear D. The CDR3 has 15 amino acids. V was trimmed by 1 base and J by 5 bases, leaving 15 bases between them. Per the germline V gene, CDR1 is SEHNR and CDR2 is FQNEAQ (reference sequence). CDR3 loop: CASSLVQWETDEQYF. In DNA, the CDR3 is TGTGCCAGCAGCTTAGTACAGTGGGAAACTGACGAGCAGTACTTC. Drawing the rest from reference TRBV7-9 and TRBJ2-7, the complete variable domain is DTGVSQNPRHKITKRGQNVTFRCDPISEHNRLYWYRQTLGQGPEFLTYFQNEAQLEKSRLLSDRFSAERPKGSFSTLEIQRTEQGDSAMYLCASSLVQWETDEQYFGPGTRLTVT.

The chain recombines TRBV7-2 with TRBJ2-7, with a tentative D call TRBD2 (5 bases). With 0 bases removed from V and 7 bases from J, the gap between germline ends came to 10 bases. CDR1 and CDR2 (germline): SGHTA, FQGNSA. The CDR3 runs to 13 residues. The CDR3 DNA sequence: TGTGCCAGCAGCTTAGCGGGAGTACAAGAGCAGTACTTC. This codes for CASSLAGVQEQYF.

This clonotype was seen ten or more times. In DNA form, the CDR3 reads TGTGCCACCAGCAGAGAGGGACTAGCGGGAGCGGTGCAGTACTTC. It codes for CATSREGLAGAVQYF. This chain uses TRBV15 with TRBJ2-7; 14 bases align to TRBD2. Trimming took 0 bases from V and 9 from J; bases not matched to a gene: 4. Germline assignment: CDR1 LNHNV and CDR2 YYDKDF (reference sequence). The CDR3 sequence is 15 residues long.

This clonotype has at least ten counts. This sequence joins TRBV15 and TRBJ1-2, with D perhaps TRBD1 (5 bases). With 7 bases removed from V and 8 bases from J, the gap between germline ends came to 17 bases. Germline values: CDR1 LNHNV, CDR2 YYDKDF (reference sequence). This CDR3 comprises 13 residues. The CDR3 region is CATTPDTGNGYTF. The CDR3 nucleotides read TGTGCCACCACCCCGGACACCGGGAACGGCTACACCTTC.

This clonotype was detected many times. The rearrangement links TRBV5-1 to TRBJ2-3; D is undetermined. There are 12 residues in the CDR3. Looked up from germline, CDR1 is SGHRS and CDR2 is YFSETQ. Between the trimmed V and J ends, which lost 5 bases and 3 bases, there was a span of 7 bases. The chain's CDR3 is CASRQTTDTQYF. The CDR3 coding sequence is TGCGCCAGCAGACAAACTACAGATACGCAGTATTTT.

This clonotype has more than one count but fewer than ten. One junction end disagrees with the germline gene, perhaps due to a read error. This sequence joins TRBV9 and TRBJ2-1; the match to TRBD2 covers 12 bases. Germline CDR1 and CDR2: SGDLS and YYNGEE. This CDR3 region has 15 residues. Written as DNA, the CDR3 is TGTGCCAGCAGCCCCCGACTAGCGGGAGTCAATGAGCGGTTCTTC. Translated, it gives CASSPRLAGVNERFF. The full variable domain, completed using reference TRBV9 and TRBJ2-1, is DSGVTQTPKHLITATGQRVTLRCSPRSGDLSVYWYQQSLDQGLQFLIQYYNGEERAKGNILERFSAQQFPDLHSELNLSSLELGDSALYFCASSPRLAGVNERFFGPGTRLTVL.

V is TRBV20-1 and J is TRBJ2-5; unclear D gene. The germline V gene has CDR1 DFQATT and CDR2 SNEGSKA (reference sequence). The CDR3 spans 14 residues. V was trimmed by 0 bases and J by 1 base, leaving 9 bases between them. Here the CDR3 DNA reads TGCAGTGCTAGAGACCGGGTGGCCCAAGAGACCCAGTACTTC. Protein product: CSARDRVAQETQYF.

The sample holds many counts of this clonotype. V gene TRBV2 combines with J gene TRBJ2-7; weak D call: TRBD2 (5 bases). Germline V gene data show CDR1 as SNHLY and CDR2 as FYNNEI. The CDR3 sequence is 15 residues long. Deletions cut 5 bases from V and 2 bases from J, with 16 bases between. In nucleotides, the CDR3 is TGTGCCAGCAGTTCCTCCGGAGGCAGGACCTACGAGCAGTACTTC. Its protein is CASSSSGGRTYEQYF.

The rearrangement uses TRBV10-3 and TRBJ2-3; possible D gene TRBD1, 6 bases. Germline V gene lookup returns CDR1 ENHRY and CDR2 SYGVKD. The CDR3 contains 12 residues. The V end was cut by 10 bases, the J end by 2 bases, with 10 bases between. CDR3 loop: CARGHDTDTQYF. CDR3 nucleotide sequence: TGTGCCAGGGGACACGACACAGATACGCAGTATTTT.